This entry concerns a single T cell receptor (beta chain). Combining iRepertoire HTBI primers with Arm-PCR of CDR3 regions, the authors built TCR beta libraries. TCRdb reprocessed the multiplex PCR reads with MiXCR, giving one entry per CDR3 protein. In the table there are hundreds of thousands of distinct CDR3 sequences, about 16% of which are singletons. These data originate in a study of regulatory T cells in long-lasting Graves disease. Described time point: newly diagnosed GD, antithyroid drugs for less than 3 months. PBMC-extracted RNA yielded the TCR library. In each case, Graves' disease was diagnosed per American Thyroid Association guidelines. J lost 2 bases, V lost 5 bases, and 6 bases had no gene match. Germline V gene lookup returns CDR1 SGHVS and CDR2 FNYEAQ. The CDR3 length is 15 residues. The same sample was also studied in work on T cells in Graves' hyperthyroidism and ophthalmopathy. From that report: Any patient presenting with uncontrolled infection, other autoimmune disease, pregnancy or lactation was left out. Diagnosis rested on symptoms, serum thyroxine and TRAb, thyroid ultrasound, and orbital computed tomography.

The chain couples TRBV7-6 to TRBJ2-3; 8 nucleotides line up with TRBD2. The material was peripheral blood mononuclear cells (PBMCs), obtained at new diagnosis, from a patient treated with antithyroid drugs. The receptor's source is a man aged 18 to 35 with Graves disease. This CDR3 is CASSPGGGHTDTQYF. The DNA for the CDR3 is TGTGCCAGCAGCCCGGGGGGGGGACACACAGATACGCAGTATTTT.